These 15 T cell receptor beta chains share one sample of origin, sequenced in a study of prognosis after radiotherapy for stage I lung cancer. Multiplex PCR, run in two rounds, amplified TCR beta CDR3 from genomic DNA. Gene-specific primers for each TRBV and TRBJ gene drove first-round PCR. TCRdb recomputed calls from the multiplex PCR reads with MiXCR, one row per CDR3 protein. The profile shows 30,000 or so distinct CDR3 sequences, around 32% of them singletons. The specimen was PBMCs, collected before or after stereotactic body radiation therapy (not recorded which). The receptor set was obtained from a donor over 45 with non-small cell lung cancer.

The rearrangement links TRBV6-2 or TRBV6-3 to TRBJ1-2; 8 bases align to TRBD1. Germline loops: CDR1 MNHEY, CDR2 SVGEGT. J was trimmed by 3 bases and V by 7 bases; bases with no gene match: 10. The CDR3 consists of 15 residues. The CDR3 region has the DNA TGTGCCAGCAAGCATGCAGGGGGCCTGGACTATGGCTACACCTTC. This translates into CASKHAGGLDYGYTF.

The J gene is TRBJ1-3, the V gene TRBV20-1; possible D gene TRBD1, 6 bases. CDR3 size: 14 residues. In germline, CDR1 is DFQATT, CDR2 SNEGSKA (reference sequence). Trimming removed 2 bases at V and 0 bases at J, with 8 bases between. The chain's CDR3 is CSARRDISGNTIYF. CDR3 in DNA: TGCAGTGCTAGACGGGACATCTCTGGAAACACCATATATTTT.

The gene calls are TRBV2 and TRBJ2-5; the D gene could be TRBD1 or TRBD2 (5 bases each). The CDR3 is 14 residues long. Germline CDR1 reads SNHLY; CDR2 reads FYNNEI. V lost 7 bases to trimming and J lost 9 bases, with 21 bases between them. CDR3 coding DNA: TGTGCCAGCAACGCATACGTTGAGATGGGGGCCCAGTACTTC. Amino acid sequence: CASNAYVEMGAQYF. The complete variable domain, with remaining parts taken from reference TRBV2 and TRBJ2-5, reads EPEVTQTPSHQVTQMGQEVILRCVPISNHLYFYWYRQILGQKVEFLVSFYNNEISEKSEIFDDQFSVERPDGSNFTLKIRSTKLEDSAMYFCASNAYVEMGAQYFGPGTRLLVL.

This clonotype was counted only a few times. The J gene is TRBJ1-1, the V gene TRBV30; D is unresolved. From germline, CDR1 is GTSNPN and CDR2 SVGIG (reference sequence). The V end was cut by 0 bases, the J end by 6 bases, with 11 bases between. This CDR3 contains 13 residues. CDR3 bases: TGTGCCTGGAGTGTGGGTCGGGGATCTGAAGCTTTCTTT. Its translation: CAWSVGRGSEAFF.

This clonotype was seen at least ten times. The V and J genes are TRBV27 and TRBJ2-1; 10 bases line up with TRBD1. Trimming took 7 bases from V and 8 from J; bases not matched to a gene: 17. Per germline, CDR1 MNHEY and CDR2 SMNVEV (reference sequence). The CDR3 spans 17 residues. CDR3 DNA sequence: TGTGCCAGCAACAGTTTAGGGGGACAGGGGCCTGGGTATGAGCAGTTCTTC. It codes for CASNSLGGQGPGYEQFF.

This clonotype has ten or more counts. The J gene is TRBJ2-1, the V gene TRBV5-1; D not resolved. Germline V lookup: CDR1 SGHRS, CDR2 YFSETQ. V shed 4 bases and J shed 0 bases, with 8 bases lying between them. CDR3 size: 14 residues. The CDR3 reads CASSQQSSYNEQFF. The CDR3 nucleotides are TGCGCCAGCAGCCAACAGAGCTCCTACAATGAGCAGTTCTTC.

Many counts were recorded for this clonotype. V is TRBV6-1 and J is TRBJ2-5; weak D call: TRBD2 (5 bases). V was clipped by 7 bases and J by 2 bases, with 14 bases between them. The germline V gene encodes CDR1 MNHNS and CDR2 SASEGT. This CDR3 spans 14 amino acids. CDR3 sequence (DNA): TGTGCCAGCACCTCTACGTGGAGGCAAGAGACCCAGTACTTC. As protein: CASTSTWRQETQYF.

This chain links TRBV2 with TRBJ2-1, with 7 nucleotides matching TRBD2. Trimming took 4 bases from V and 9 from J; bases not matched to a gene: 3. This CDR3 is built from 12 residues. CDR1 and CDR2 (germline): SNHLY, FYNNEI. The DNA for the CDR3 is TGTGCCAGCAGTGTTGTAGCGGGTGAGCAGTTCTTC. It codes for CASSVVAGEQFF.

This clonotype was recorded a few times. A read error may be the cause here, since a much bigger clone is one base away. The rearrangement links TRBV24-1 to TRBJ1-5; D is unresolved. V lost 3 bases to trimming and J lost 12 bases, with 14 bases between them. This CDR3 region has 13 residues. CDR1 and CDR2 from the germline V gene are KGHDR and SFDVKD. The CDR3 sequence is CATSDGTASIQHF. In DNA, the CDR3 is TGTGCCACCAGTGATGGAACAGCAAGTATCCAGCATTTT.

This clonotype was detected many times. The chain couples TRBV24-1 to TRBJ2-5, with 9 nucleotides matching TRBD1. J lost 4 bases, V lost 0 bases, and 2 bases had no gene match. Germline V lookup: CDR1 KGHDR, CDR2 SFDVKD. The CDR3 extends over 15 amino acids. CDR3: CATSDLTTGGETQYF. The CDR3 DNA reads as TGTGCCACCAGTGATTTGACGACAGGGGGAGAGACCCAGTACTTC.

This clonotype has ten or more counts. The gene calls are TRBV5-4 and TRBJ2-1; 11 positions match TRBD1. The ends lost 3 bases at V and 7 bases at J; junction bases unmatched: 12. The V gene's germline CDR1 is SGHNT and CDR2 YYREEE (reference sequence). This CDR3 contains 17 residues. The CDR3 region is CASSSGQGEFERNEQFF. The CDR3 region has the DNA TGTGCCAGCAGCTCGGGACAGGGGGAATTTGAGAGGAATGAGCAGTTCTTC.

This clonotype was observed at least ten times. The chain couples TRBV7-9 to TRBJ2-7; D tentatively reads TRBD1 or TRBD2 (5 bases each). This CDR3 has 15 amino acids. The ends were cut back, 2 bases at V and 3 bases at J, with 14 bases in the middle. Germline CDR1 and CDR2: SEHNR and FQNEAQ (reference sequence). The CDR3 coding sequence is TGTGCCAGCAGCTTATGGGTAGGGGACCACTACGAGCAGTACTTC. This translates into CASSLWVGDHYEQYF.

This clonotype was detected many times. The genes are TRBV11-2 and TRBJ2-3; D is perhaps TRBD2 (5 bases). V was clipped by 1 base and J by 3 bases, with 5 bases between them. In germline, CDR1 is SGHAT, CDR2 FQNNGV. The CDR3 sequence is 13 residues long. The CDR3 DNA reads TGTGCCAGCAGCTTAGCGGGGACAGATACGCAGTATTTT. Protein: CASSLAGTDTQYF.

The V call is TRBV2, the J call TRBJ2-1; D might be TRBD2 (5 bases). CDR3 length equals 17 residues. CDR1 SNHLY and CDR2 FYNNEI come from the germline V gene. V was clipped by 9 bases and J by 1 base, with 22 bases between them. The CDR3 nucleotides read TGTGCCAGAACCACGTCGGGAACTGATAGGTCCTACAATGAGCAGTTCTTC. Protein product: CARTTSGTDRSYNEQFF. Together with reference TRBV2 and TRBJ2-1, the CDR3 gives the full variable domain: EPEVTQTPSHQVTQMGQEVILRCVPISNHLYFYWYRQILGQKVEFLVSFYNNEISEKSEIFDDQFSVERPDGSNFTLKIRSTKLEDSAMYFCARTTSGTDRSYNEQFFGPGTRLTVL.

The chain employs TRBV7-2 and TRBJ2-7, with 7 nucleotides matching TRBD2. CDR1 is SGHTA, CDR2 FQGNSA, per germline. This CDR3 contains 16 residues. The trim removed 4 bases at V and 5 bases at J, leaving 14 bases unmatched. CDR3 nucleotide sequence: TGTGCCAGCAGCTCCCCCGGCGGGGGACGCGGGAACGAGCAGTACTTC. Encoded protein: CASSSPGGGRGNEQYF.